One TCR beta chain is described in this entry. This sample stems from a study of blood T cell repertoires in COVID-19. The overall study: Spain, Italy and the United States supplied samples that represented acute and convalescent COVID-19. PBMCs, B-cell-depleted T cells, or T cells were the source of the cDNA or gDNA that made up the material.

Trimming removed 4 bases from V and 3 bases from J; junction bases left unmatched: 6. This CDR3 is 15 amino acids long. Germline V gene data show CDR1 as SNHLY and CDR2 as FYNNEI. In the original analysis: Reference gene primer amplification in the assay estimated nucleated cell counts. The assay was immunoSEQ multiplex PCR, and TCRdb's table has in-frame clones only and misses some. That table is the source of V, J and clone size, and D and trimming were worked out from the DNA. Among about 59,000 clones, approximately 79% were seen once, and the ten largest hold 3% to 3.5%. The V gene is TRBV2, the J gene TRBJ1-5; 7 bases line up with TRBD1. Sequenced material: peripheral blood. The clonotype was recovered from a man aged 60 to 69 with acute or convalescent COVID-19. The CDR3 nucleotides are TGTGCCAGCAGTGTCATGACAGGGCCCAATCAGCCCCAGCATTTT. This codes for CASSVMTGPNQPQHF.